One sample yielded the 19 T cell receptor beta chains listed below, sequenced in a study of blood T cell repertoires in COVID-19. Measured with immunoSEQ multiplex PCR; TCRdb has only the in-frame clones, and not every one. The table shows approximately 50,000 clones, with roughly 82% occurring only once. The sequencing input was peripheral blood. The source is a human donor in a cohort sampled during active COVID-19.

V is TRBV7-2 and J is TRBJ1-2, with TRBD1 matching 9 bases. The CDR3 length is 16 residues. The germline gives CDR1 SGHTA, CDR2 FQGNSA. V was clipped by 5 bases and J by 8 bases; unmatched bases: 15. In nucleotides, the CDR3 is TGTGCCAGCAGCGTAGGGGGACAGGGCCACGCAGTAGGCTACACCTTC. The encoded protein is CASSVGGQGHAVGYTF.

This clone appeared a single time. The rearrangement uses TRBV7-2 and TRBJ1-2, with 12 bases identical to TRBD1. The CDR3 is made up of 14 amino acids. Losses at the gene ends were 5 bases for V and 8 bases for J; bases not matched to a gene: 6. Germline values: CDR1 SGHTA, CDR2 FQGNSA. The CDR3 loop reads CASSTGTGGDGYTF. The CDR3 DNA is TGTGCCAGCAGCACAGGGACAGGGGGCGACGGCTACACCTTC.

The chain links TRBV29-1 to TRBJ2-1, with no clear D. Germline V CDR1 and CDR2: SQVTM, ANQGSEA. V lost 2 bases to trimming and J lost 4 bases, with 18 bases between them. The CDR3 length is 16 residues. The CDR3 bases are TGCAGCGTTGAACCACGGCAGCCATGGGCTTACAATGAGCAGTTCTTC. Amino acid sequence: CSVEPRQPWAYNEQFF.

The chain has TRBV5-4 and TRBJ1-1; TRBD1 matches 9 bases. The V segment lost 4 bases and the J segment 6 bases; nucleotides outside the gene matches: 10. The CDR3 is 15 amino acids. Germline assignment: CDR1 SGHNT and CDR2 YYREEE (reference sequence). DNA of the CDR3: TGTGCCAGCAGCGATGGGACAGGGAGGCGCCCTGAAGCTTTCTTT. Residues: CASSDGTGRRPEAFF.

The V call is TRBV3-1 (or the pseudogene TRBV3-2), the J call TRBJ1-2; possible D gene TRBD1, 5 bases. Germline V gene data show CDR1 as LGHDT and CDR2 as YNNKEL (reference sequence). The CDR3 has 17 amino acids. V lost 0 bases and J 7 bases, leaving 21 bases between the germline ends. DNA for the CDR3: TGTGCCAGCAGCCAAGATGGAAGGGCAGGGAAGGAATTTGGCTACACCTTC. It codes for CASSQDGRAGKEFGYTF.

The rearrangement joins TRBV7-8 to TRBJ1-1; D may be TRBD1 (6 bases). Germline-derived CDR1 and CDR2 are SGHVS and FQNEAQ. Trimming removed 7 bases from V and 4 bases from J, with 13 bases in between. CDR3 length: 13 amino acids. The DNA for the CDR3 is TGTGCCAGCACTAAGGGGGGGTCCACTGAAGCTTTCTTT. Translation gives CASTKGGSTEAFF.

The rearrangement links TRBV2 to TRBJ1-2; D is perhaps TRBD1 (5 bases). The CDR3 is 13 amino acids. Germline CDR1 reads SNHLY; CDR2 reads FYNNEI. Trimming took 6 bases from V and 3 from J, leaving 11 bases between them. CDR3 DNA sequence: TGTGCCAGCAGGGGGGGAGGGGACTATGGCTACACCTTC. This gives the protein CASRGGGDYGYTF. Complete variable domain (other parts from reference TRBV2 and TRBJ1-2): EPEVTQTPSHQVTQMGQEVILRCVPISNHLYFYWYRQILGQKVEFLVSFYNNEISEKSEIFDDQFSVERPDGSNFTLKIRSTKLEDSAMYFCASRGGGDYGYTFGSGTRLTVV.

Comment on this clone: The sample carries other DNA sequences with the same CDR3. The chain is built from TRBV19 and TRBJ1-1; possibly TRBD1 for D (5 bases). This CDR3 region has 13 residues. Germline lookup yields CDR1 LNHDA and CDR2 SQIVND (reference sequence). V lost 6 bases to trimming and J lost 1 base, with 9 bases between them. CDR3 residues: CASSLTENTEAFF. CDR3 nucleotides: TGTGCCAGTAGCCTGACAGAGAACACTGAAGCTTTCTTT.

The V gene is TRBV24-1, the J gene TRBJ1-3, with D perhaps TRBD1 (6 bases). The V end was cut by 5 bases, the J end by 2 bases, with 18 bases between. Germline loops: CDR1 KGHDR, CDR2 SFDVKD. The CDR3 is 17 amino acids. CDR3 DNA sequence: TGTGCCACCAGTGCCCCTGGGCGGGGGCTGGCTGGAAACACCATATATTTT. Translated: CATSAPGRGLAGNTIYF.

The chain couples TRBV10-2 to TRBJ1-2, with a weak D call TRBD1 (6 bases). The CDR3 loop spans 14 amino acids. The V and J ends lost 3 bases and 0 bases respectively, with 8 bases between them. CDR1 is WSHSY, CDR2 SAAADI, per germline. The CDR3 coding sequence is TGCGCCAGCAGTGACAGGGGATCTAACTATGGCTACACCTTC. It specifies CASSDRGSNYGYTF.

The V gene is TRBV7-2, the J gene TRBJ2-7; D is perhaps TRBD1 (5 bases). The V gene lost 1 base and the J gene lost 3 bases, with 13 bases spanning the gap. The CDR3 contains 15 residues. Looked up from germline, CDR1 is SGHTA and CDR2 is FQGNSA. CDR3 residues: CASSLVSGLYYEQYF. CDR3 nucleotide sequence: TGTGCCAGCAGCTTAGTATCAGGGCTTTACTACGAGCAGTACTTC.

This clone was seen a single time. The rearrangement uses TRBV7-9 and TRBJ2-2; TRBD2 aligns across 9 bases. Germline CDR1 and CDR2: SEHNR and FQNEAQ (reference sequence). Unmatched junction bases numbered 6, after V lost 2 bases and J lost 5 bases. This CDR3 comprises 16 residues. CDR3 bases: TGTGCCAGCAGCTTATTGGGCCTAGCGGGGACCGGGGAGCTGTTTTTT. It encodes CASSLLGLAGTGELFF. Full variable domain (outside the CDR3, taken from reference TRBV7-9 and TRBJ2-2): DTGVSQNPRHKITKRGQNVTFRCDPISEHNRLYWYRQTLGQGPEFLTYFQNEAQLEKSRLLSDRFSAERPKGSFSTLEIQRTEQGDSAMYLCASSLLGLAGTGELFFGEGSRLTVL.

The V and J genes are TRBV5-1 and TRBJ1-1, with TRBD1 identical over 8 bases. J lost 4 bases, V lost 1 base, and 3 bases had no gene match. Germline V gene lookup returns CDR1 SGHRS and CDR2 YFSETQ. This CDR3 region has 14 residues. CDR3 amino acids: CASSLTGGSTEAFF. In DNA form, the CDR3 reads TGCGCCAGCAGCTTGACAGGGGGTAGCACTGAAGCTTTCTTT.

A few counts support this clone. This chain connects TRBV4-1 to TRBJ2-1, with 9 bases aligning to TRBD2. Per the germline V gene, CDR1 is MGHRA and CDR2 is YSYEKL. The J segment lost 7 bases and the V segment lost 2 bases, leaving 12 bases of the junction unmatched. The CDR3 consists of 17 residues. CDR3: CASSQRSGSFFTNEQFF. Written as DNA, the CDR3 is TGCGCCAGCAGCCAACGTAGCGGGAGCTTTTTTACGAATGAGCAGTTCTTC.

The chain carries TRBV18 and TRBJ2-7; TRBD2 is a possible D gene (5 bases). The germline V gene encodes CDR1 KGHSH and CDR2 LQKENI. The V end was cut by 5 bases, the J end by 7 bases, with 15 bases between. The CDR3 covers 13 residues. In DNA, the CDR3 is TGTGCCAGCTCAACCGGGAAGCCGGGGGAGCAGTACTTC. It is translated as CASSTGKPGEQYF.

The chain couples TRBV4-1 to TRBJ1-5, with 9 bases that match TRBD1. The V and J ends lost 4 bases and 6 bases, in that order; junction bases with no gene match: 4. The CDR3 consists of 14 residues. Germline lookup yields CDR1 MGHRA and CDR2 YSYEKL. CDR3 residues: CASSPGQGGQPQHF. DNA for the CDR3: TGCGCCAGCAGCCCGGGACAGGGCGGTCAGCCCCAGCATTTT.

This clone was recorded only once. The rearrangement joins TRBV6-2 or TRBV6-3 to TRBJ2-1; the D is unclear. The V end was cut by 2 bases, the J end by 0 bases, with 8 bases between. Germline V gene sequence: CDR1 MNHEY, CDR2 SVGEGT. There are 15 residues in the CDR3. Written as DNA, the CDR3 is TGTGCCAGCAGTTACCTAGTGAGCTCCTACAATGAGCAGTTCTTC. It encodes CASSYLVSSYNEQFF.

V usage is TRBV11-1 and J usage is TRBJ2-7; D possibly corresponds to TRBD1 (5 bases). V was pared by 7 bases and J by 0 bases, with 19 bases between. The CDR3 sequence is 16 residues long. Germline V gene lookup returns CDR1 SGHAT and CDR2 FQDESV (reference sequence). The CDR3 DNA sequence: TGTGCCAGCACCCAGGGATGGGGAAGAGGCTCCTACGAGCAGTACTTC. Translation gives CASTQGWGRGSYEQYF.

The rearrangement links TRBV19 to TRBJ2-7; D may be TRBD1 (5 bases). From germline, CDR1 is LNHDA and CDR2 SQIVND (reference sequence). This CDR3 comprises 15 residues. V dropped 1 base and J dropped 1 base, with 11 bases sitting between them. As DNA, the CDR3 is TGTGCCAGTAGTATAGGGGGCAGTGGGTCCTACGAGCAGTACTTC. Its translation is CASSIGGSGSYEQYF.